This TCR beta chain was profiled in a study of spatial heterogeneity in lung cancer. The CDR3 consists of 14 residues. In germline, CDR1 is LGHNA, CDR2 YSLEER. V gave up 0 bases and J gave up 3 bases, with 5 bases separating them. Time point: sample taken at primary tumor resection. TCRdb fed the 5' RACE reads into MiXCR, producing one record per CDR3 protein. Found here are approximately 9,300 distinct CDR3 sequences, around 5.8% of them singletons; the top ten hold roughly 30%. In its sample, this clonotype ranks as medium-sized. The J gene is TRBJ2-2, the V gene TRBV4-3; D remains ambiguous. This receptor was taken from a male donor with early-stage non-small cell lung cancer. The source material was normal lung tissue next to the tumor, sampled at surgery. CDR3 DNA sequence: TGCGCCAGCAGCCAAGACTCAGACACCGGGGAGCTGTTTTTT. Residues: CASSQDSDTGELFF.